A single sample is the source of the 18 T cell receptor beta chains below, sequenced in a study of T cells after yellow fever vaccination. TCRdb fed the 5' RACE reads into MiXCR, producing one record per CDR3 protein. Of hundreds of thousands of distinct CDR3 sequences listed, roughly 12% are singletons. Sequencing was performed on PBMCs, taken on the day of the yellow fever booster vaccination. The receptors derive from a man aged 25 to 40 who received the YFV17D yellow fever vaccine.

This clonotype occurred a few times. V is TRBV20-1 and J is TRBJ2-2; D possibly corresponds to TRBD2 (6 bases). Trimming left V 5 bases short and J 5 bases short, with 18 bases between. This CDR3 spans 15 amino acids. Germline V gene lookup returns CDR1 DFQATT and CDR2 SNEGSKA (reference sequence). The CDR3 loop reads CSAPLLAGLTGELFF. The CDR3 DNA reads TGCAGTGCTCCGTTGTTGGCGGGACTTACCGGGGAGCTGTTTTTT.

This clonotype has just a few counts. The rearrangement links TRBV29-1 to TRBJ1-1; 7 nucleotides match TRBD1. There are 14 residues in the CDR3. The junction had 13 bases not matched to a gene; V was cut back by 6 bases and J by 6 bases. Looked up from germline, CDR1 is SQVTM and CDR2 is ANQGSEA. The CDR3 here is CSVEGIGTVAEAFF. The CDR3 DNA is TGCAGCGTCGAGGGGATAGGGACAGTGGCTGAAGCTTTCTTT.

In its sample, this clonotype was seen many times. The chain uses TRBV5-1 and TRBJ2-3; 7 nucleotides agree with TRBD1. Germline V CDR1 and CDR2: SGHRS, YFSETQ. The CDR3 runs 14 residues. Trimming cost V 9 bases and J 3 bases; bases outside gene matches: 10. CDR3 sequence: CATQRQGGTDTQYF. In nucleotides, the CDR3 is TGCGCCACTCAAAGACAGGGCGGAACAGATACGCAGTATTTT.

This clonotype has a handful of counts. The chain's CDR3 is CASSLRGVKGDTQYF. CDR3 sequence (DNA): TGTGCCAGCAGTTTGAGAGGGGTGAAGGGAGATACGCAGTATTTT. The J gene is TRBJ2-3, the V gene TRBV12-3 or TRBV12-4; D is possibly TRBD1 or TRBD2 (5 bases each). The CDR3 sequence is 15 residues long. Trimming removed 3 bases from V and 5 bases from J, with 15 bases in between.

The chain employs TRBV12-3 or TRBV12-4 and TRBJ2-3; 7 nucleotides match TRBD2. V lost 6 bases to trimming and J lost 0 bases; unmatched junction nucleotides: 12. This CDR3 has 17 amino acids. In DNA, the CDR3 is TGTGCCAGCAGAGCCGCGCGGGGGAGTTCTAGCACAGATACGCAGTATTTT. Protein product: CASRAARGSSSTDTQYF.

The rearrangement uses TRBV15 and TRBJ2-5, with D perhaps assigned TRBD1 or TRBD2 (5 bases each). CDR3 length: 16 amino acids. V lost 6 bases to trimming and J lost 5 bases, with 22 bases between them. Germline assignment: CDR1 LNHNV and CDR2 YYDKDF (reference sequence). For the CDR3, the DNA is TGTGCCACCAGGAGTTTTGTGGGAACAGGAGGCGAGACCCAGTACTTC. Protein: CATRSFVGTGGETQYF.

Comments on this clonotype: It may be a read error: a sequence one base away is much more abundant. The chain joins TRBV10-1 to TRBJ2-2; D is unresolved. The V gene's germline CDR1 is WNHNN and CDR2 SYGVQD (reference sequence). V was cut by 10 bases and J by 3 bases, with 12 bases left in between. The CDR3 runs 13 residues. The DNA of the CDR3 is TGCGCCATCCGGCCGGCCCACACCGGGGAGCTGTTTTTT. Residues: CAIRPAHTGELFF.

The chain recombines TRBV20-1 with TRBJ2-7; TRBD1 agrees at 9 bases. J was trimmed by 6 bases and V by 2 bases; bases with no gene match: 8. The germline V gene has CDR1 DFQATT and CDR2 SNEGSKA (reference sequence). The CDR3 is 14 residues long. Written as DNA, the CDR3 is TGCAGTGCTAGACTACCGGGACAGGGACCCGAGCAGTACTTC. It codes for CSARLPGQGPEQYF.

This rearrangement joins TRBV5-1 to TRBJ2-1; D might be TRBD1 or TRBD2, each matching 5 bases. V lost 4 bases and J lost 9, with 11 bases in between. This CDR3 comprises 12 residues. CDR1 is SGHRS, CDR2 YFSETQ, per germline. CDR3 region: CASSLRGGEQFF. In DNA, the CDR3 is TGCGCCAGCAGCCTCCGTGGGGGTGAGCAGTTCTTC.

There are a few counts of this clonotype. This chain joins TRBV18 and TRBJ1-4, with TRBD1 as a possible D gene (6 bases). The CDR3 is made up of 16 amino acids. Germline V gene data show CDR1 as KGHSH and CDR2 as LQKENI. V was shortened by 5 bases and J by 6 bases, with 19 bases between the two germline ends. Written as DNA, the CDR3 is TGTGCCAGCTCATCACAATTACAGGGAGCGGATGAAAAACTGTTTTTT. This encodes CASSSQLQGADEKLFF.

This clonotype was detected only a few times. This rearrangement joins TRBV7-6 to TRBJ2-5, with 7 bases aligning to TRBD2. Germline trimming cut 3 bases from V and 9 bases from J; bases unmatched to any gene: 13. Germline loops: CDR1 SGHVS, CDR2 FNYEAQ. The CDR3 is made up of 15 amino acids. Here the CDR3 DNA reads TGTGCCAGCAGCTTCAAGGCTAGCGGCGTTAAGGCCCAGTACTTC. It translates to CASSFKASGVKAQYF.

The V call is TRBV6-5, the J call TRBJ1-1, with 7 bases that match TRBD1. With 2 bases clipped from V and 4 bases from J, the junction kept 7 bases outside the gene matches. The length of the CDR3 is 15 residues. Germline CDR1 reads MNHEY; CDR2 reads SVGAGI. The CDR3 DNA reads TGTGCCAGCAGTTACGACAGGGTGGGGAGCACTGAAGCTTTCTTT. Amino acids: CASSYDRVGSTEAFF.

This clonotype was observed a few times. The chain employs TRBV6-4 and TRBJ2-1; a possible D gene is TRBD2 (5 bases). Germline CDR1 reads MRHNA; CDR2 reads SNTAGT. V was pared by 0 bases and J by 0 bases, with 9 bases between. The CDR3 sequence is 16 residues long. The CDR3 here is CASSDSRGSSYNEQFF. DNA of the CDR3: TGTGCCAGCAGTGACTCCCGGGGAAGCTCCTACAATGAGCAGTTCTTC.

This chain links TRBV5-4 with TRBJ2-7, with 11 bases identical to TRBD2. V lost 0 bases to trimming and J lost 0 bases; unmatched junction nucleotides: 8. The CDR3 is 18 residues long. Per the germline V gene, CDR1 is SGHNT and CDR2 is YYREEE (reference sequence). This CDR3 is CASSLEGPSGRSSYEQYF. CDR3 nucleotide sequence: TGTGCCAGCAGCTTGGAGGGCCCTAGCGGGAGGAGCTCCTACGAGCAGTACTTC.

This clonotype has only a few counts. The chain couples TRBV30 to TRBJ2-5, with TRBD2 identical over 11 bases. V lost 3 bases to trimming and J lost 10 bases; unmatched junction nucleotides: 7. Germline V gives CDR1 GTSNPN, CDR2 SVGIG (reference sequence). The CDR3 spans 13 residues. In nucleotides, the CDR3 is TGTGCCTGGAGCACTAGCGGGAGTTTTGACCAGTACTTC. This gives the protein CAWSTSGSFDQYF.

The table lists this clonotype with a few counts. The J gene is TRBJ1-2, the V gene TRBV5-1; D not certain. This CDR3 contains 12 residues. The V end lost 3 bases, the J end lost 5 bases, and 8 bases lay between the germline ends. Per germline, CDR1 SGHRS and CDR2 YFSETQ. CDR3 protein: CASSSEVYGYTF. The CDR3 coding sequence is TGCGCCAGCAGCTCGGAGGTATATGGCTACACCTTC.

This clonotype turned up a few times. CDR3 DNA sequence: TGTGCCAGCAGCTTGGGAGGTAGCGGGAGGGTAAATGAGCAGTTCTTC. Translation: CASSLGGSGRVNEQFF. V gene TRBV5-4 combines with J gene TRBJ2-1, with TRBD2 identical over 11 bases. The V and J ends lost 0 bases and 7 bases, in that order; junction bases with no gene match: 6. The length of the CDR3 is 16 residues. The germline V gene has CDR1 SGHNT and CDR2 YYREEE (reference sequence).

The V gene is TRBV18, the J gene TRBJ2-1; D not certain. The germline V and J ends were trimmed by 1 base and 0 bases, with 10 bases remaining between them. CDR1 is KGHSH, CDR2 LQKENI, per germline. This CDR3 contains 16 residues. The CDR3 region has the DNA TGTGCCAGCTCACCACGGCAGGTTGGCTCCTACAATGAGCAGTTCTTC. Translated: CASSPRQVGSYNEQFF.